This T cell receptor beta chain was identified in a study of blood T cell repertoires in COVID-19. Study-level information: COVID-19 samples from acute and convalescent phases originated in the United States, Italy and Spain. PBMCs, B-cell-depleted T cells, or T cells provided the cDNA or gDNA that made up the material.

The CDR3 runs to 15 residues. Germline V gene data show CDR1 as SEHNR and CDR2 as FQNEAQ (reference sequence). V shed 5 bases and J 7 bases; nucleotides not matched to a gene: 9. Original handling: Estimated nucleated cell counts came from reference gene primer amplification. Clones were sequenced by immunoSEQ multiplex PCR, and TCRdb holds only the in-frame ones, with some missing. That table is the source of V, J and clone size, and D and trimming were worked out from the DNA. The sample yields 35,000 to 55,000 clones, about nine tenths seen once. This clonotype was obtained from a man aged 55-75 years with active COVID-19. The rearrangement links TRBV7-9 to TRBJ2-1; 9 nucleotides align to TRBD2. The sample comprised peripheral blood. The CDR3 sequence: CASSPTSGQWNEQFF. CDR3 coding DNA: TGTGCCAGCAGCCCCACTAGCGGGCAATGGAATGAGCAGTTCTTC.